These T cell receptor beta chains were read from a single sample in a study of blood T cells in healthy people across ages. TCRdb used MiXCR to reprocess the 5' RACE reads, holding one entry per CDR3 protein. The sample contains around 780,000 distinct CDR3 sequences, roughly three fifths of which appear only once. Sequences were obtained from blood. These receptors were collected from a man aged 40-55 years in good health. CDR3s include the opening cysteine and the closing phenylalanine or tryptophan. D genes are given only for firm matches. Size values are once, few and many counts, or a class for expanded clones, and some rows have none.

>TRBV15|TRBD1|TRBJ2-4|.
TGTGCCACCAGCAGATTTCTCACAGGGGAAAAAAACATTCAGTACTTC
CATSRFLTGEKNIQYF
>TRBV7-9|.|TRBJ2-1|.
TGTGCCAGCAGCTTCCCTAGTGGCGAGCAGTTCTTC
CASSFPSGEQFF
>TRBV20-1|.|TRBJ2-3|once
TGCAGTGCTAGAGATATTTTACCAGATACGCAGTATTTT
CSARDILPDTQYF
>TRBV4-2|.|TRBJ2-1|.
TGTGCCAGCAGCCAAGATAGGCTAGCTGGCAATGAGCAGTTCTTC
CASSQDRLAGNEQFF
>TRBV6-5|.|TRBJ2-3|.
TGTGCCAGCAGTTACTCGGGGGCCGGACCAATCACAGATACGCAGTATTTT
CASSYSGAGPITDTQYF
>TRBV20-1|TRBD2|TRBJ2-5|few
TGCAGTGCTAGGGGATTGACTAGCGGGGGGAATGGAGCCCAGTACTTC
CSARGLTSGGNGAQYF
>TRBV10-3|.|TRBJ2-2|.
TGTGCCATCAGTGAGTTTAAACGCCGGACCGGGGAGCTGTTTTTT
CAISEFKRRTGELFF
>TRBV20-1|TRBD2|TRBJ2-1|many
TGCAGTGCTAGAGACGCTAGCGGGGGTTTGAATGAGCAGTTCTTC
CSARDASGGLNEQFF
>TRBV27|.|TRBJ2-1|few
TGTGCCAGCAGTTTCAGGGGAGGTGAGCAGTTCTTC
CASSFRGGEQFF
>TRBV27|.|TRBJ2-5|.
TGTGCCAGCAGTCCAACAGGGTTCGGGCAGTACTTC
CASSPTGFGQYF
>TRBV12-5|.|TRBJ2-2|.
TGTGCTAGTGGTTTGCTGACAGTGGCGAACACCGGGGAGCTGTTTTTT
CASGLLTVANTGELFF
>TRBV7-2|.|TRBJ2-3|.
TGTGCCAGCAGCCCGGGGAGAGATACGCAGTATTTT
CASSPGRDTQYF
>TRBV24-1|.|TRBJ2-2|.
TGTGCCACCAGTGAAGAGTCGACAGCCCTAAACACCGGGGAGCTGTTTTTT
CATSEESTALNTGELFF
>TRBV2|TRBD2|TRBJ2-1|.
TGTGCCAGCAGGGCTAGCGGGGGCTACAATGAGCAGTTCTTC
CASRASGGYNEQFF
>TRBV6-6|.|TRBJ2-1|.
TGTGCCAGCATCCGATCCGGCGACTACAGTGAGCAGTTCTTC
CASIRSGDYSEQFF
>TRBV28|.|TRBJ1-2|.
TGTGCCAGCAGGGCGATAGCTCGAGGCGACTATGGCTACACCTTC
CASRAIARGDYGYTF
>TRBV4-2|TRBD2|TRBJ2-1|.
TGTGCCAGCAGCCAAGGGGAAGCGGGAGGGCCTTCTACCTACAATGAGCAGTTCTTC
CASSQGEAGGPSTYNEQFF